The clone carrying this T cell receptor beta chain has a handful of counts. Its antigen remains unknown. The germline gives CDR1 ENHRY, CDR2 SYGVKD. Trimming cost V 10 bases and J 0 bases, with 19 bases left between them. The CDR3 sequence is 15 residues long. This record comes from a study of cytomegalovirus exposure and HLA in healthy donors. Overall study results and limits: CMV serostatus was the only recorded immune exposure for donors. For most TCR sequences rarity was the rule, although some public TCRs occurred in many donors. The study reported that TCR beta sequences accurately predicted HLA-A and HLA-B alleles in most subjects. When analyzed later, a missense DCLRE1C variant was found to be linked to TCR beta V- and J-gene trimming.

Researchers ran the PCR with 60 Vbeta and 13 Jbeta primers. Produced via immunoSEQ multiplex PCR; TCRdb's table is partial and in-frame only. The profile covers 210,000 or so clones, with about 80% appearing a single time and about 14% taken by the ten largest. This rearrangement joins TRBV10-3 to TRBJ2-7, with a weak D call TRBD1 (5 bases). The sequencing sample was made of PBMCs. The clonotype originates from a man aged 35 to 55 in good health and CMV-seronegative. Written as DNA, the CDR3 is TGTGCCACCGAAGATCTACAGGAAAGCTCCTACGAGCAGTACTTC. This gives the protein CATEDLQESSYEQYF.